What follows are 10 T cell receptor beta chains derived from one specimen sequenced in a study of blood T cell repertoires in COVID-19. Some clones are missing from TCRdb's copy, which holds only in-frame ones; the method was immunoSEQ multiplex PCR. This sample yields about 120,000 clones, of which 55% to 75% are seen a single time; approximately 0.86% belongs to the top ten. The sequencing input was peripheral blood. All receptors derive from a human donor with acute or convalescent COVID-19. The donor label of this sample is uncertain.

The V and J genes are TRBV18 and TRBJ1-2, with TRBD1 matching 11 bases. V shed 0 bases and J 4 bases; nucleotides not matched to a gene: 1. This CDR3 is 15 amino acids long. CDR1 and CDR2 from the germline V gene are KGHSH and LQKENI. The CDR3 loop is CASSPPGQGVYGYTF. CDR3 DNA sequence: TGTGCCAGCTCACCACCGGGACAGGGGGTCTATGGCTACACCTTC.

The chain employs TRBV19 and TRBJ1-5; D ambiguous. The V end lost 1 base, the J end lost 10 bases, and 17 bases lay between the germline ends. The CDR3 spans 15 residues. The V gene's germline CDR1 is LNHDA and CDR2 SQIVND (reference sequence). For the CDR3, the DNA is TGTGCCAGTAGTATAGGGACTGGGAATTTCGAACCCCAGCATTTT. Its protein is CASSIGTGNFEPQHF. Together with reference TRBV19 and TRBJ1-5, the CDR3 gives the full variable domain: DGGITQSPKYLFRKEGQNVTLSCEQNLNHDAMYWYRQDPGQGLRLIYYSQIVNDFQKGDIAEGYSVSREKKESFPLTVTSAQKNPTAFYLCASSIGTGNFEPQHFGDGTRLSIL.

V gene TRBV2 combines with J gene TRBJ1-2; TRBD1 matches at 7 bases. V gave up 5 bases and J gave up 4 bases; unmatched junction bases: 4. Germline values: CDR1 SNHLY, CDR2 FYNNEI. This CDR3 is 13 amino acids long. The CDR3 reads CASSWGQSYGYTF. The CDR3 bases are TGTGCCAGCAGTTGGGGACAGAGCTATGGCTACACCTTC.

The chain uses TRBV3-1 (or the pseudogene TRBV3-2) and TRBJ1-5, with 8 positions matching TRBD1. CDR3 size: 15 residues. Germline trimming cut 3 bases from V and 6 bases from J; bases unmatched to any gene: 7. Germline CDR1 LGHDT, CDR2 YNNKEL (reference sequence). For the CDR3, the DNA is TGTGCCAGCAGCCAGAACCAGGGGGCCGGTCAGCCCCAGCATTTT. This sequence encodes CASSQNQGAGQPQHF.

This clone was counted once. The J gene is TRBJ1-1, the V gene TRBV18; 7 bases agree with TRBD1. V was pared by 4 bases and J by 0 bases, with 2 bases of the junction left unmatched. Germline assignment: CDR1 KGHSH and CDR2 LQKENI. There are 14 residues in the CDR3. CDR3 region: CASSRDSLNTEAFF. CDR3 sequence (DNA): TGTGCCAGCTCACGGGACAGCCTGAACACTGAAGCTTTCTTT.

This clone was observed a handful of times. This rearrangement joins TRBV7-9 to TRBJ2-5; 8 bases line up with TRBD1. The CDR3 extends over 13 amino acids. V was clipped by 2 bases and J by 5 bases; unmatched bases: 1. Germline values: CDR1 SEHNR, CDR2 FQNEAQ (reference sequence). The CDR3 loop reads CASSLRQGETQYF. In DNA, the CDR3 is TGTGCCAGCAGCTTACGACAGGGGGAGACCCAGTACTTC.

This clone was seen once. This rearrangement joins TRBV9 to TRBJ1-3; 8 bases match TRBD1. Germline V gene sequence: CDR1 SGDLS, CDR2 YYNGEE. The CDR3 contains 15 residues. V gave up 4 bases and J gave up 4 bases; unmatched junction bases: 7. The CDR3 DNA reads as TGTGCCAGCAGCTCGACAGGGGAAAGGGGAAACACCATATATTTT. Protein product: CASSSTGERGNTIYF.

V is TRBV5-1 and J is TRBJ2-2; 7 nucleotides match TRBD1. The CDR3 is 12 residues long. The trim removed 5 bases at V and 7 bases at J, leaving 2 bases unmatched. Germline V gene lookup returns CDR1 SGHRS and CDR2 YFSETQ. CDR3 sequence: CASRTGNGELFF. Written as DNA, the CDR3 is TGCGCCAGCAGGACAGGGAACGGGGAGCTGTTTTTT.

V usage is TRBV10-3 and J usage is TRBJ1-2; D call uncertain. V was clipped by 2 bases and J by 8 bases, with 15 bases between them. The CDR3 is 14 residues long. Germline lookup yields CDR1 ENHRY and CDR2 SYGVKD. CDR3 loop: CAISETPGRRGYTF. CDR3 DNA: TGTGCCATCAGTGAGACCCCAGGTCGACGGGGCTACACCTTC.

The chain couples TRBV5-1 to TRBJ2-6, with D perhaps matching TRBD1 (5 bases). V was cut by 0 bases and J by 0 bases, with 7 bases left in between. CDR3 length: 16 residues. CDR1 SGHRS and CDR2 YFSETQ come from the germline V gene. CDR3 region: CASSLGQNSGANVLTF. The CDR3 DNA sequence: TGCGCCAGCAGCTTGGGACAGAACTCTGGGGCCAACGTCCTGACTTTC.